The 23 T cell receptor beta chains below were found in one sample sequenced in a study of T cells in Graves' hyperthyroidism and ophthalmopathy. TCR beta CDR3 regions were amplified from RNA. First-round RT-PCR with HTBI primers amplified the TCR CDR3 region. Using its own MiXCR run on the multiplex PCR reads, TCRdb lists one record per CDR3 protein. The sample records about 530,000 distinct CDR3 sequences, approximately 17% being singletons. Sequenced: blood. The origin of the receptors is a woman in her late teens or twenties with Graves' ophthalmopathy.

V usage is TRBV7-9 and J usage is TRBJ1-4; weak D call: TRBD1 (6 bases). The CDR3 runs 14 residues. V was cut by 5 bases and J by 4 bases, with 11 bases left in between. Germline-derived CDR1 and CDR2 are SEHNR and FQNEAQ (reference sequence). This CDR3 reads CASSSRGFNEKLFF. Here the CDR3 DNA reads TGTGCCAGCAGCAGCAGGGGTTTTAATGAAAAACTGTTTTTT.

This clonotype was counted many times. The gene calls are TRBV29-1 and TRBJ2-7, with D tentatively TRBD1 (6 bases). The CDR3 sequence is 13 residues long. Trimming took 7 bases from V and 3 from J, leaving 16 bases between them. Germline V gene sequence: CDR1 SQVTM, CDR2 ANQGSEA. The CDR3 loop is CSAMDRGHYEQYF. In nucleotides, the CDR3 is TGCAGCGCTATGGACCGGGGACACTACGAGCAGTACTTC.

This chain joins TRBV2 and TRBJ1-4; D gene unclear. Germline CDR1 is SNHLY and CDR2 is FYNNEI. V lost 2 bases and J 4 bases, leaving 8 bases between the germline ends. The CDR3 spans 14 residues. The CDR3 reads CASSERAFNEKLFF. The CDR3, as DNA: TGTGCCAGCAGTGAAAGGGCCTTTAATGAAAAACTGTTTTTT.

V is TRBV13 and J is TRBJ1-1; D gene ambiguous. Germline CDR1 PRHDT, CDR2 FYEKMQ (reference sequence). The CDR3 spans 14 residues. Trimming removed 5 bases at V and 9 bases at J, with 19 bases between. The CDR3: CASSVVTESLQAFF. CDR3 nucleotide sequence: TGTGCCAGCAGCGTAGTTACCGAGTCGCTTCAAGCTTTCTTT. The full variable domain, rest sourced from reference TRBV13 and TRBJ1-1, is AAGVIQSPRHLIKEKRETATLKCYPIPRHDTVYWYQQGPGQDPQFLISFYEKMQSDKGSIPDRFSAQQFSDYHSELNMSSLELGDSALYFCASSVVTESLQAFFGQGTRLTVV.

This clonotype was detected only a few times. The chain combines TRBV6-2 or TRBV6-3 with TRBJ2-3; the D is unclear. CDR1 and CDR2 from the germline V gene are MNHEY and SVGEGT. The CDR3 length is 14 residues. Deletions cut 5 bases from V and 4 bases from J, with 13 bases between. CDR3 sequence reads: CASSAWSWADTQYF. CDR3 DNA sequence: TGTGCCAGCAGTGCCTGGTCCTGGGCAGATACGCAGTATTTT.

Many counts were recorded for this clonotype. This rearrangement joins TRBV5-1 to TRBJ2-7, with 7 bases matching TRBD1. Germline lookup yields CDR1 SGHRS and CDR2 YFSETQ. V shed 3 bases and J 2 bases; nucleotides not matched to a gene: 5. The CDR3 has 14 amino acids. The DNA of the CDR3 is TGCGCCAGCAGCTCGGGACAGCTAACCTACGAGCAGTACTTC. Amino acid sequence: CASSSGQLTYEQYF.

This rearrangement joins TRBV7-8 to TRBJ2-3, with D perhaps TRBD1 (6 bases). CDR1 is SGHVS, CDR2 FQNEAQ, per germline. Trimming removed 4 bases at V and 4 bases at J, with 18 bases between. The CDR3 sequence is 16 residues long. The CDR3 region is CASSSIQGPTADTQYF. The CDR3 DNA sequence: TGTGCCAGCAGCTCCATTCAGGGGCCCACCGCAGATACGCAGTATTTT.

This clonotype occurred many times. The chain combines TRBV28 with TRBJ1-1, with a weak D call TRBD1 (5 bases). The CDR3 length is 15 residues. Trimming cost V 6 bases and J 0 bases, with 14 bases left between them. CDR1 and CDR2 from the germline V gene are MDHEN and SYDVKM. The CDR3 is CASRPPDRLNTEAFF. The DNA for the CDR3 is TGTGCCAGCAGACCCCCAGACAGATTGAACACTGAAGCTTTCTTT.

This clonotype was recorded once. The V gene is TRBV27, the J gene TRBJ2-3, with 15 bases aligning to TRBD2. The CDR3 has 19 amino acids. V was clipped by 2 bases and J by 0 bases; unmatched bases: 6. Germline V gene data show CDR1 as MNHEY and CDR2 as SMNVEV (reference sequence). This chain's CDR3 is CASSLPGTSGRISTDTQYF. The CDR3, as DNA: TGTGCCAGCAGTTTACCGGGGACTAGCGGGAGGATTAGCACAGATACGCAGTATTTT.

This clonotype was seen repeatedly, ten times or more. This chain uses TRBV18 with TRBJ1-2; no firm D call. Trimming cost V 2 bases and J 3 bases, with 7 bases left between them. This CDR3 spans 13 amino acids. The germline V gene encodes CDR1 KGHSH and CDR2 LQKENI. The CDR3 protein is CASSPWGDYGYTF. The CDR3 nucleotides are TGTGCCAGCTCACCATGGGGAGACTATGGCTACACCTTC.

This clonotype was seen ten or more times. The J gene is TRBJ2-1, the V gene TRBV12-3 or TRBV12-4; 10 nucleotides agree with TRBD2. This CDR3 is built from 17 residues. V shed 4 bases and J 1 base; nucleotides not matched to a gene: 7. The CDR3 DNA is TGTGCCAGCAGTTCAGTTTCGGGACTAGCGTCCTACAATGAGCAGTTCTTC. It specifies CASSSVSGLASYNEQFF.

The chain couples TRBV29-1 to TRBJ2-5; 7 bases match TRBD1. The CDR3 covers 14 residues. J was trimmed by 2 bases and V by 8 bases; bases with no gene match: 11. Germline V gene data show CDR1 as SQVTM and CDR2 as ANQGSEA. In nucleotides, the CDR3 is TGCAGCACAGAACAGGGGTTTCTACAAGAGACCCAGTACTTC. This translates into CSTEQGFLQETQYF.

This clonotype was detected many times. This chain joins TRBV6-1 and TRBJ1-1; D possibly corresponds to TRBD1 (5 bases). The CDR3 is made up of 13 amino acids. Per the germline V gene, CDR1 is MNHNS and CDR2 is SASEGT. Between the trimmed V and J ends, which lost 6 bases and 5 bases, there was a span of 13 bases. The CDR3 nucleotides are TGTGCCAGCAGCCCCGTGGGGGGAACTGAAGCTTTCTTT. Translating it yields CASSPVGGTEAFF.

This clonotype was seen at least ten times. V is TRBV19 and J is TRBJ2-3; possible D gene TRBD2, 6 bases. Trimming took 8 bases from V and 7 from J, leaving 28 bases between them. The CDR3 totals 17 residues. The germline gives CDR1 LNHDA, CDR2 SQIVND (reference sequence). The CDR3 nucleotides are TGTGCCAGTCGGTTAGACCCTTCGGCGGGGACGAGGAATACGCAGTATTTT. It specifies CASRLDPSAGTRNTQYF.

Concerning this clonotype itself: The CDR3 ends on some other residue instead of the conserved phenylalanine or tryptophan, so this is likely a read error. The chain uses TRBV10-3 and TRBJ1-3; 7 positions agree with TRBD1. CDR1 and CDR2 from the germline V gene are ENHRY and SYGVKD. The J segment lost 1 base and the V segment lost 4 bases, leaving 7 bases of the junction unmatched. This CDR3 has 16 amino acids. The CDR3 loop reads CAISGQGLWSGNTIYL. The DNA of the CDR3 is TGTGCCATCAGTGGACAGGGCCTATGGTCTGGAAACACCATATATCTT.

The table lists this clonotype with many counts. The chain links TRBV30 to TRBJ1-1, with D uncertain. Trimming removed 0 bases at V and 3 bases at J, with 5 bases between. This CDR3 has 12 residues. CDR1 GTSNPN and CDR2 SVGIG come from the germline V gene (reference sequence). CDR3 in DNA: TGTGCCTGGAGTGTACACTACACTGAAGCTTTCTTT. Translating it yields CAWSVHYTEAFF.

The table lists this clonotype with many counts. This chain uses TRBV6-2 or TRBV6-3 with TRBJ1-1; D might be TRBD1 (5 bases). Looked up from germline, CDR1 is MNHEY and CDR2 is SVGEGT. This CDR3 has 14 amino acids. Between the trimmed V and J ends, which lost 2 bases and 4 bases, there was a span of 11 bases. The CDR3 DNA reads TGTGCCAGCAGTTACCCAGGGTTGGGCACTGAAGCTTTCTTT. Amino acid sequence: CASSYPGLGTEAFF.

This clonotype was detected many times. The chain links TRBV18 to TRBJ2-7; 7 bases align to TRBD1. Germline loops: CDR1 KGHSH, CDR2 LQKENI. Trimming at V came to 3 bases and at J to 5 bases, leaving 7 bases not matched to a gene. The CDR3 has 14 residues. This chain's CDR3 is CASSPTGITDEQYF. DNA of the CDR3: TGTGCCAGCTCACCGACAGGGATAACCGACGAGCAGTACTTC.

This clonotype has more than one count but fewer than ten. The CDR3 sequence: CASRRYGTGVEDTQYF. The CDR3 DNA sequence: TGCGCCAGCAGACGTTACGGGACAGGAGTAGAGGATACGCAGTATTTT. The chain is built from TRBV4-1 and TRBJ2-3; 8 nucleotides align to TRBD1. Trimming at V came to 6 bases and at J to 6 bases, leaving 14 bases not matched to a gene. Per the germline V gene, CDR1 is MGHRA and CDR2 is YSYEKL. The CDR3 extends over 16 amino acids.

To note about this clonotype: The limits of the CDR3 on the DNA are not certain, so only TCRdb's listed CDR3 is given. This chain's CDR3 is CATSDRLLRLMKNCFF. The chain carries TRBV24-1 and TRBJ1-4. The germline CDR1 and CDR2 sequences are KGHDR and SFDVKD. The CDR3 has 16 amino acids, counting both end residues.

This clonotype was picked up many times. V and J are TRBV29-1 and TRBJ1-1; D uncertain. The germline V gene encodes CDR1 SQVTM and CDR2 ANQGSEA. CDR3 length: 17 amino acids. V lost 0 bases to trimming and J lost 4 bases, with 21 bases between them. The CDR3 region has the DNA TGCAGCGTTGAAGATTTTTATCTCGGAGTCGCGGGCACTGAAGCTTTCTTT. Translated, it gives CSVEDFYLGVAGTEAFF. The full variable domain, rest sourced from reference TRBV29-1 and TRBJ1-1, is SAVISQKPSRDICQRGTSLTIQCQVDSQVTMMFWYRQQPGQSLTLIATANQGSEATYESGFVIDKFPISRPNLTFSTLTVSNMSPEDSSIYLCSVEDFYLGVAGTEAFFGQGTRLTVV.

The gene calls are TRBV5-1 and TRBJ2-5; 8 nucleotides agree with TRBD1. CDR3 length equals 15 residues. Germline assignment: CDR1 SGHRS and CDR2 YFSETQ. With V trimmed by 0 bases and J by 1 base, 2 bases remained unmatched. In DNA, the CDR3 is TGCGCCAGCAGCTTGGGGACAGGGCTCCAAGAGACCCAGTACTTC. Encoded protein: CASSLGTGLQETQYF.

A remark on this clonotype: At one end the junction does not follow the germline gene, possibly because of a read error. This chain joins TRBV18 and TRBJ1-1; D may be TRBD1 (6 bases). This CDR3 is 16 amino acids long. Germline V gives CDR1 KGHSH, CDR2 LQKENI. CDR3 in DNA: TGTGCCAGCTCACCACGCTACAGGGCCCTGAACACTGACGCTTTCTTT. This gives the protein CASSPRYRALNTDAFF. Based on the CDR3 plus reference TRBV18 and TRBJ1-1, the full variable domain is NAGVMQNPRHLVRRRGQEARLRCSPMKGHSHVYWYRQLPEEGLKFMVYLQKENIIDESGMPKERFSAEFPKEGPSILRIQQVVRGDSAAYFCASSPRYRALNTDAFFGQGTRLTVV.